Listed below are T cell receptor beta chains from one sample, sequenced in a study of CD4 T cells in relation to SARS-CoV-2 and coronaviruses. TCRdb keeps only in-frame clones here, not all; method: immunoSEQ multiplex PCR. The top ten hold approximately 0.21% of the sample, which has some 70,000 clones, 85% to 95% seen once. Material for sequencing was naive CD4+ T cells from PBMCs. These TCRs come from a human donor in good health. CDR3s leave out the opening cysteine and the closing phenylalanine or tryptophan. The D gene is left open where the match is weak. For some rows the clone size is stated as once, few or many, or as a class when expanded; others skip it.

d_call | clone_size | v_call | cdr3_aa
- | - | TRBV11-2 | ASSFAGYNSPLH
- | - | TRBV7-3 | ASSGGLASYNEQF
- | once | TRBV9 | ASSVAGINEKLF
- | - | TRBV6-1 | ASSDPRASGQSYEQY
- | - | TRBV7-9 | ASSLARVSEAF
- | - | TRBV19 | ASSRGAVKAF
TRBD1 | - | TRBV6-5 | ASRRQGQETQY
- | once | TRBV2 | ASSESRDGYT
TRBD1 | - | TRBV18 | ASSPSRGLLAQH
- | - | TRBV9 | ASSVDGVEGYT
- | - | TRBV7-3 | ASSPGGDTQY
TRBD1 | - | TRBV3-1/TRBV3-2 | ASSLGTGYNTQY
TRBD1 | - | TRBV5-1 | ASSENPGQYYEQY
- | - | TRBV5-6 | ASATGNSYEQY
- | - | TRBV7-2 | ASSLDPTESWYSNQPQH
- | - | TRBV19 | ASSIGKTREQY
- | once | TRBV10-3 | AISELRVDTQY
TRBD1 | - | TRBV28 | ASSPVTGAGTEAF
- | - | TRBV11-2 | ASSLAAFSTGELF
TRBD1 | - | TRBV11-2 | ASSYGQGEQY
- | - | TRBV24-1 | ATSDTRLGNEQF
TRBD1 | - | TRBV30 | AWSWGQGEEKLF
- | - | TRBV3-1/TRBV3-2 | ASSQGSGRSPLH
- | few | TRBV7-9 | ASSLASTEAF
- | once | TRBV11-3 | ASSLGSGRGTDTQY
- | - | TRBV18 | ASSPSSAPSNTGELF
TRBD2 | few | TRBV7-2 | ASRPGLAAYEQY
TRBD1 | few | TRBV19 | ASSSDRANQPQH
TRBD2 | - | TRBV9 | ASSPPGGTRTYNEQF
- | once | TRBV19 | ASSIQAGLYEQY
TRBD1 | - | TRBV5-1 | ASSWGDRAETQY
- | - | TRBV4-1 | ASSHANSDTQY
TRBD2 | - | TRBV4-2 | ASSQAPGLAGGFRGTDTQY
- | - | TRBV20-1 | SARATGNYT
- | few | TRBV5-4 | ASSPALGAEQY
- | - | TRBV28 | ASRRAFREDTQY
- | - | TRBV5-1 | ASSLREMETQY
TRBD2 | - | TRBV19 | ASSIGGRGDEQF
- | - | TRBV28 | ASRSGSFSSGNTIY
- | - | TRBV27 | ASSFLGSEQY
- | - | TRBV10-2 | ASREEDQPQH
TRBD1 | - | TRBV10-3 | ATEQGLGEAF
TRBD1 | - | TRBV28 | ASSPPTGGLGY
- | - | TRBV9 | ASSVSGESLGGAF
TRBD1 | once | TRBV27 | ASSPGTGWGKLF
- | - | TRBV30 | AWSTGTTMNTEAF
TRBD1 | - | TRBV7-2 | ASSFAGTDYGYT
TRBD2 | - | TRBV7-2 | ASSPSGRRWYEQF
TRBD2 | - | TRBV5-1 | ASSPNPTSDEQF
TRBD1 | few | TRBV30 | AWSAFGDRGGGYT
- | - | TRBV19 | ASRDPGRILYGYT
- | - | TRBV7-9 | ASSLDIAPLH
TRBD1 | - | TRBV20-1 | SASEGSQGV
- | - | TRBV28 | ASTVRGLAF
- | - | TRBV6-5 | ASSLGGLYGELF